This is a list of T cell receptor beta chains from one sample in a study of blood T cell repertoires in COVID-19. Data came from immunoSEQ multiplex PCR; TCRdb stores just in-frame clones and leaves some out. The sample lists approximately 390,000 clones, around 89% occurring once. The specimen sequenced was peripheral blood. These receptors were taken from a man aged 18 to 35 with active or convalescent COVID-19. The CDR3 runs from the conserved cysteine through the conserved F or W. Fields, in order: clone size, J gene, V gene, D gene, CDR3 DNA, CDR3 protein. A D gene is named only where the DNA matches it firmly. Part of the rows lack a size; the others show once, few, many or a class for expanded clones.

clone size: .; J gene: TRBJ2-1; V gene: TRBV24-1; D gene: TRBD2; CDR3 DNA: TGTGCCACCAGTGATGTTGGGACTAGCCACAATGAGCAGTTCTTC; CDR3 protein: CATSDVGTSHNEQFF
clone size: once; J gene: TRBJ2-7; V gene: TRBV18; D gene: .; CDR3 DNA: TGTGCCAGCTCACCACTCGGGTCCTACGAGCAGTACTTC; CDR3 protein: CASSPLGSYEQYF
clone size: .; J gene: TRBJ1-1; V gene: TRBV27; D gene: .; CDR3 DNA: TGTGCCAGCAGTTGCCCCCAGGGGTTATCGGAGACTGAAGCTTTCTTT; CDR3 protein: CASSCPQGLSETEAFF
clone size: .; J gene: TRBJ1-6; V gene: TRBV7-3; D gene: .; CDR3 DNA: TGTGCCAGCAGCTTACTGGGGGAGCGGGTTAATTCACCCCTCCACTTT; CDR3 protein: CASSLLGERVNSPLHF
clone size: .; J gene: TRBJ2-5; V gene: TRBV7-9; D gene: .; CDR3 DNA: TGTGCCAGCAGCTTAGTGCTCGGTGAGACCCAGTACTTC; CDR3 protein: CASSLVLGETQYF
clone size: .; J gene: TRBJ2-5; V gene: TRBV11-2; D gene: .; CDR3 DNA: TGTGCCAGCAGCTCCGGAGGGCCAGAGACCCAGTACTTC; CDR3 protein: CASSSGGPETQYF
clone size: .; J gene: TRBJ1-5; V gene: TRBV3-1/TRBV3-2; D gene: .; CDR3 DNA: TGTGCCAGCAGCCAAGTTGCAGGAGGATACAATCAGCCCCAGCATTTT; CDR3 protein: CASSQVAGGYNQPQHF
clone size: .; J gene: TRBJ1-3; V gene: TRBV7-9; D gene: TRBD1; CDR3 DNA: TGTGCCAGCAGCAAGTACAGGGACAGGGGAAGTTCTGGAAACACCATATATTTT; CDR3 protein: CASSKYRDRGSSGNTIYF
clone size: .; J gene: TRBJ1-1; V gene: TRBV18; D gene: .; CDR3 DNA: TGTGCCAGCTCACCAGAGCAGGCAGAGGGGAACACTGAAGCTTTCTTT; CDR3 protein: CASSPEQAEGNTEAFF
clone size: .; J gene: TRBJ2-5; V gene: TRBV11-2; D gene: .; CDR3 DNA: TGTGCCAGCAGCTTGTTTCGGGGAAACCAAGAGACCCAGTACTTC; CDR3 protein: CASSLFRGNQETQYF
clone size: .; J gene: TRBJ1-1; V gene: TRBV29-1; D gene: TRBD1; CDR3 DNA: TGCAGCGCGGGACAGGGGAACACTGAAGCTTTCTTT; CDR3 protein: CSAGQGNTEAFF
clone size: .; J gene: TRBJ2-1; V gene: TRBV5-1; D gene: .; CDR3 DNA: TGCGCCAGCAGCTTGTCAGGGGCCGATGAGCAGTTCTTC; CDR3 protein: CASSLSGADEQFF
clone size: .; J gene: TRBJ2-1; V gene: TRBV7-3; D gene: .; CDR3 DNA: TGTGCCAGCAGCTTAACACCCAGCTCCTACAATGAGCAGTTCTTC; CDR3 protein: CASSLTPSSYNEQFF
clone size: .; J gene: TRBJ2-7; V gene: TRBV15; D gene: TRBD1; CDR3 DNA: TGTGCCACCAGCAGAGATCCTCTTTTACCGGGACAGGGTTACGAGCAGTACTTC; CDR3 protein: CATSRDPLLPGQGYEQYF
clone size: .; J gene: TRBJ2-7; V gene: TRBV5-5; D gene: TRBD1; CDR3 DNA: TGTGCCAGCAGCTTGATGGGACAGGGCTACTACGAGCAGTACTTC; CDR3 protein: CASSLMGQGYYEQYF
clone size: .; J gene: TRBJ2-1; V gene: TRBV5-1; D gene: TRBD2; CDR3 DNA: TGCGCCAGCAGCTTACCGCGGGAGGTCTACAATGAGCAGTTCTTC; CDR3 protein: CASSLPREVYNEQFF
clone size: .; J gene: TRBJ1-2; V gene: TRBV27; D gene: .; CDR3 DNA: TGTGCCAGCAGTTCGGAGGGAATACGCGGCTTCGATGGCTACACCTTC; CDR3 protein: CASSSEGIRGFDGYTF
clone size: .; J gene: TRBJ2-5; V gene: TRBV5-1; D gene: TRBD2; CDR3 DNA: TGCGCCAGCAGCTTGGGGGCGGGGGGCGCACAAGAGACCCAGTACTTC; CDR3 protein: CASSLGAGGAQETQYF
clone size: .; J gene: TRBJ1-2; V gene: TRBV5-5; D gene: .; CDR3 DNA: TGTGCCAGCAGCTTGCAGGCAAGCACTAACTATGGCTACACCTTC; CDR3 protein: CASSLQASTNYGYTF
clone size: .; J gene: TRBJ1-2; V gene: TRBV15; D gene: .; CDR3 DNA: TGTGCCACCAGCAGAGACGCGGGGGCCGACTTCTATGGCTACACCTTC; CDR3 protein: CATSRDAGADFYGYTF
clone size: .; J gene: TRBJ1-5; V gene: TRBV1; D gene: .; CDR3 DNA: TGCACCAGCAGCCACTATCACGGACAGGAGGAAGGTCAGCCCCAGCATTTT; CDR3 protein: CTSSHYHGQEEGQPQHF
clone size: .; J gene: TRBJ1-5; V gene: TRBV6-5; D gene: TRBD1; CDR3 DNA: TGTGCCAGCGGGAGACAGGGGTATCAGCCCCAGCATTTT; CDR3 protein: CASGRQGYQPQHF
clone size: .; J gene: TRBJ1-1; V gene: TRBV10-3; D gene: TRBD1; CDR3 DNA: TGTGCCATCGCGGGACAGGGTCTTCACACTGAAGCTTTCTTT; CDR3 protein: CAIAGQGLHTEAFF
clone size: .; J gene: TRBJ2-2; V gene: TRBV21-1; D gene: .; CDR3 DNA: TGTGTCAGCAGCAACTTGGGGGGGTTAAGGGCGACCGGGGAGCTGTTTTTT; CDR3 protein: CVSSNLGGLRATGELFF
clone size: .; J gene: TRBJ1-6; V gene: TRBV21-1; D gene: .; CDR3 DNA: TGTGCCAGCAGATCACAGGGCCTTAATTCACCCCTCCACTTT; CDR3 protein: CASRSQGLNSPLHF
clone size: .; J gene: TRBJ1-3; V gene: TRBV11-2; D gene: TRBD1; CDR3 DNA: TGTGCCAGCAGCTTTGGGACAGGGGGAGGAAACACCATATATTTT; CDR3 protein: CASSFGTGGGNTIYF
clone size: .; J gene: TRBJ1-3; V gene: TRBV4-1; D gene: .; CDR3 DNA: TGCGCCAGCAGCCAGATACAGATCTCTGGAAACACCATATATTTT; CDR3 protein: CASSQIQISGNTIYF
clone size: once; J gene: TRBJ1-4; V gene: TRBV27; D gene: .; CDR3 DNA: TGTGCCAGCAGTTTACAGAATGAAAAACTGTTTTTT; CDR3 protein: CASSLQNEKLFF
clone size: .; J gene: TRBJ1-1; V gene: TRBV11-2; D gene: .; CDR3 DNA: TGTGCCAGCAGCTCTTCGGGAGGCCCGAACACTGAAGCTTTCTTT; CDR3 protein: CASSSSGGPNTEAFF
clone size: .; J gene: TRBJ1-6; V gene: TRBV9; D gene: .; CDR3 DNA: TGTGCCAGCAGCGTAGAAGGTCAGCGGAATTCACCCCTCCACTTT; CDR3 protein: CASSVEGQRNSPLHF
clone size: .; J gene: TRBJ2-2; V gene: TRBV19; D gene: .; CDR3 DNA: TGTGCCAGTAGGATTAGTGGCAGAGGGGGTCCCGGGGAGCTGTTTTTT; CDR3 protein: CASRISGRGGPGELFF
clone size: .; J gene: TRBJ2-5; V gene: TRBV7-7; D gene: .; CDR3 DNA: TGTGCCAGCAGCTCACAGGGAATTGGAGAGACCCAGTACTTC; CDR3 protein: CASSSQGIGETQYF
clone size: .; J gene: TRBJ2-1; V gene: TRBV18; D gene: .; CDR3 DNA: TGTGCCAGCTCACTATCAGACTCCGCATCTTTCAATGAGCAGTTCTTC; CDR3 protein: CASSLSDSASFNEQFF
clone size: .; J gene: TRBJ2-7; V gene: TRBV7-2; D gene: .; CDR3 DNA: TGTGCCAGCAGCCCCCGGGAGTTGGGATACGAGCAGTACTTC; CDR3 protein: CASSPRELGYEQYF
clone size: .; J gene: TRBJ1-1; V gene: TRBV28; D gene: .; CDR3 DNA: TGTGCCAGCAGTTTGGCAGGGAGGGTCACTGAAGCTTTCTTT; CDR3 protein: CASSLAGRVTEAFF
clone size: once; J gene: TRBJ1-5; V gene: TRBV2; D gene: TRBD1; CDR3 DNA: TGTGCCAGCAGTGATTTGGGACAGGGCAATCAGCCCCAGCATTTT; CDR3 protein: CASSDLGQGNQPQHF
clone size: .; J gene: TRBJ1-6; V gene: TRBV6-6; D gene: .; CDR3 DNA: TGTGCCAGCAGTTACTCGGGAGGATGGAATTCACCCCTCCACTTT; CDR3 protein: CASSYSGGWNSPLHF
clone size: .; J gene: TRBJ1-2; V gene: TRBV5-1; D gene: TRBD1; CDR3 DNA: TGCGCCAGTCAGACAGGGGACTCCTCCTATGGCTACACCTTC; CDR3 protein: CASQTGDSSYGYTF
clone size: .; J gene: TRBJ2-7; V gene: TRBV4-2; D gene: .; CDR3 DNA: TGTGCCAGCAGCCAAGATCGAACGGGAGTAGCCTACGAGCAGTACTTC; CDR3 protein: CASSQDRTGVAYEQYF
clone size: once; J gene: TRBJ2-1; V gene: TRBV13; D gene: TRBD2; CDR3 DNA: TGTGCCAGCAGCTTTCAGCGGGAGGGTGGGAATGAGCAGTTCTTC; CDR3 protein: CASSFQREGGNEQFF
clone size: .; J gene: TRBJ1-2; V gene: TRBV27; D gene: TRBD1; CDR3 DNA: TGTGCCAGCAGTCTGACAGGGGGCTATGGCTACACCTTC; CDR3 protein: CASSLTGGYGYTF
clone size: .; J gene: TRBJ1-6; V gene: TRBV19; D gene: TRBD1; CDR3 DNA: TGTGCCAGTAGACGACAGGGGGTTGAATTCGGCAATTCACCCCTCCACTTT; CDR3 protein: CASRRQGVEFGNSPLHF
clone size: .; J gene: TRBJ2-1; V gene: TRBV9; D gene: TRBD2; CDR3 DNA: TGTGCCAGCAGCGAAGCGGGGGACTCCTACAATGAGCAGTTCTTC; CDR3 protein: CASSEAGDSYNEQFF
clone size: .; J gene: TRBJ2-7; V gene: TRBV4-3; D gene: TRBD2; CDR3 DNA: TGCGCCAGCAGCCTCCGTCGCGGGGGGGCTGTAGACGAGCAGTACTTC; CDR3 protein: CASSLRRGGAVDEQYF
clone size: once; J gene: TRBJ1-1; V gene: TRBV19; D gene: .; CDR3 DNA: TGTGCCAGTAGTATAGGAAAGTTCCGGACAGCTGAAAAGAACACTGAAGCTTTCTTT; CDR3 protein: CASSIGKFRTAEKNTEAFF
clone size: once; J gene: TRBJ1-2; V gene: TRBV5-1; D gene: TRBD1; CDR3 DNA: TGCGCCAGCAGCTTATCAGGGGGTCGGGGCTACACCTTC; CDR3 protein: CASSLSGGRGYTF
clone size: .; J gene: TRBJ1-5; V gene: TRBV2; D gene: TRBD1; CDR3 DNA: TGTGCCAGCGAGGGACAGGGCAATCAGCCCCAGCATTTT; CDR3 protein: CASEGQGNQPQHF
clone size: once; J gene: TRBJ1-2; V gene: TRBV3-1/TRBV3-2; D gene: .; CDR3 DNA: TGTGCCAGCAGCCAGGAAATACAGGGATTCTATGGCTACACCTTC; CDR3 protein: CASSQEIQGFYGYTF